This entry features one TCR beta chain sequence. The antigen is unknown. The germline V gene encodes CDR1 SGHTA and CDR2 FQGNSA. The CDR3 is 15 amino acids. The germline V and J ends were trimmed by 5 bases and 2 bases, with 14 bases remaining between them. These data come from a study of T-cell memory formation after mild COVID-19. Notes on the study in general: CD4+ contracting clones were mainly CM and EM; CD8+ ones, EMRA.

TCRdb reprocessed the 5' RACE reads with MiXCR, giving one entry per CDR3 protein. The sample holds fewer than 700,000 distinct CDR3 sequences, less than 25% seen once. This TCR was recovered from an adult woman who had mild COVID-19 (a few samples of this study predate the infection). Cell type and time point are not known. The sequenced material came from PBMCs or a T cell subset sorted from them (not recorded which). The J gene is TRBJ2-3, the V gene TRBV7-2; D not resolved. As DNA, the CDR3 is TGTGCCAGCAGCCCCCTTGGGTGGGTCACAGATACGCAGTATTTT. Translation gives CASSPLGWVTDTQYF.